The T cell receptor (beta chain) described here comes from a study of T cell responses to AZD1222 COVID-19 vaccine. Notes on the study in general: Mostly white British, mostly female donors; authors suggested clonal diversity may be underestimated. Increases in Spike-specific TCR breadth and depth were seen after two AZD1222 doses. Unmutated variant regions are reportedly the target of nearly half of TCRs that are spike-specific. Sampled repertoires all dated from after the peak T cell response.

A remark on this clone: Its specificity is unknown.

Sequencing used immunoSEQ multiplex PCR; TCRdb keeps in-frame clones, though not all of them. The data contain around 100,000 clones, roughly 86% of them singletons. The CDR3 is 16 amino acids. V gave up 6 bases and J gave up 5 bases; unmatched junction bases: 9. From germline, CDR1 is MNHEY and CDR2 SMNVEV (reference sequence). This TCR was sampled from an adult in good health. The sample was peripheral blood, taken on day 0 of MenACWY control vaccination. The rearrangement joins TRBV27 to TRBJ2-2; 10 bases match TRBD2. The CDR3 loop is CASSILAGVRTGELFF. DNA for the CDR3: TGTGCCAGCAGCATCCTAGCGGGAGTGAGGACCGGGGAGCTGTTTTTT.